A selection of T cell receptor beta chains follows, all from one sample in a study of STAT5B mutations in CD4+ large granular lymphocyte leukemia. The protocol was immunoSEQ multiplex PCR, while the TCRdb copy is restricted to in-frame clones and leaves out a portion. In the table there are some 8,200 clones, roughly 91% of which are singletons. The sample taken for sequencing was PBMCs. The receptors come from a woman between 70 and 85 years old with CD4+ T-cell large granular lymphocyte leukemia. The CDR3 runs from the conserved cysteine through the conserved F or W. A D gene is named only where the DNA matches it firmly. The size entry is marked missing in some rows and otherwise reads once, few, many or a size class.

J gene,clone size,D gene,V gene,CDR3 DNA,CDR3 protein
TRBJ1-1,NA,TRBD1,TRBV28,TGTGCCAGCAGTTTTCAGGGGGCTGCTGAAGCTTTCTTT,CASSFQGAAEAFF
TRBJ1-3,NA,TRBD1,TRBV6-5,TGTGCCAGCAGTAGCAGGGGGCTCGGTGGAAACACCATATATTTT,CASSSRGLGGNTIYF
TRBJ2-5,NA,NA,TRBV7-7,TGTGCTAGCAGCTTAGGAGGGTTCAGTAGGCAAGAGACCCAGTACTTC,CASSLGGFSRQETQYF
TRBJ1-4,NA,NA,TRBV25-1,TGTGCCAGCAGTGAATTAACCGGGAGAGAAAAACTGTTTTTT,CASSELTGREKLFF
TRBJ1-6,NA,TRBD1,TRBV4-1,TGCGCCAGCAGCCCAGTGGACAGGGGAGGGTCACCCCTCCACTTT,CASSPVDRGGSPLHF
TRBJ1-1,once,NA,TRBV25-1,TGTGCCAGCAGAGGCCTCTCGTCTACTGAAGCTTTCTTT,CASRGLSSTEAFF
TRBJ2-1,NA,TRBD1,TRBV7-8,TGTGCCAGCAGTCCGGACAGGATCTCCTACAATGAGCAGTTCTTC,CASSPDRISYNEQFF
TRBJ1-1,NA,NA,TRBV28,TGTGCCAGCAGTCCGCGAAGGGCTGAAGCTTTCTTT,CASSPRRAEAFF
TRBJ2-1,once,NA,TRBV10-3,TGTGCCATCAGTGAGGCTAGCCGTAGGGATGAGCAGTTCTTC,CAISEASRRDEQFF
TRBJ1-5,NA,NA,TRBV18,TGTGCCAGCTCACGGGGCGGGAATAGCAATCAGCCCCAGCATTTT,CASSRGGNSNQPQHF
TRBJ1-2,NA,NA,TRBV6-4,TGTGCCAGCAAAACCGGGCCCGGGAACTATGGCTACACCTTC,CASKTGPGNYGYTF
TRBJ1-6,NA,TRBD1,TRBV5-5,TGTGCCAGCAGCTTTTCCACTAGACAGGGTTCTAATTCACCCCTCCACTTT,CASSFSTRQGSNSPLHF
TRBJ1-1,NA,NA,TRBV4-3,TGCGCCAGCAGCCAAGTGGACAGGAACACTGAAGCTTTCTTT,CASSQVDRNTEAFF
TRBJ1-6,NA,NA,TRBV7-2,TGTGCCAGCAGCTTAGGTGGGCAGGGCGGCTCACCCCTCCACTTT,CASSLGGQGGSPLHF
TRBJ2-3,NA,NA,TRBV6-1,TGTGCCAGCAATAGAGGGGGGCCCGGAGATACGCAGTATTTT,CASNRGGPGDTQYF
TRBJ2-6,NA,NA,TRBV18,TGTGCCAGTAGCTCTGGGGCCAACGTCCTGACTTTC,CASSSGANVLTF
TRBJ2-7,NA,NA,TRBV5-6,TGTGCCAGCAGCTCTCGGGACACCTACGAGCAGTACTTC,CASSSRDTYEQYF
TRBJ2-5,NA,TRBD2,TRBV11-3,TGTGCCAGCAGGAGAGGACTAGAGGAGACCCAGTACTTC,CASRRGLEETQYF
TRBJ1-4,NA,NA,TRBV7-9,TGTGCCAGCAGCACCCGGGGGAGAGACAGCTTACGGGAAAAACTGTTTTTT,CASSTRGRDSLREKLFF
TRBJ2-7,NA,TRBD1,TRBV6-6,TGTGCCAGCAGTCATGGGACAGCACTTTACGAGCAGTACTTC,CASSHGTALYEQYF
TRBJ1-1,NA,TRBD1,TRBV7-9,TGTGCCAGCAGCCCCGGACAGGGAGGCACTGAAGCTTTCTTT,CASSPGQGGTEAFF
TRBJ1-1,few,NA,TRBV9,TGTGCCAGCAGCGTAGCTGAGTGGAATACTGAAGCTTTCTTT,CASSVAEWNTEAFF
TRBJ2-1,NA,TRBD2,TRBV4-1,TGCGCCAGCAGGCCTGGACTAGCGGGGCGCCACGATGAGCAGTTCTTC,CASRPGLAGRHDEQFF
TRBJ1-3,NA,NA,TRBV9,TGTGCCAGCAGCGTAGGTTGGGATGGAAACACCATATATTTT,CASSVGWDGNTIYF
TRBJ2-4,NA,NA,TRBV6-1,TGTGCCAGCAGTACCATCTGGGGGGAGAAAAACATTCAGTACTTC,CASSTIWGEKNIQYF
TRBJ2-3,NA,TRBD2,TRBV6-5,TGTGCCAGCAGACGGGGGGGGGCATTAGATACGCAGTATTTT,CASRRGGALDTQYF
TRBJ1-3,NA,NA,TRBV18,TGTGCCAGCTCACCAAATCGGGCGGACACCATATATTTT,CASSPNRADTIYF
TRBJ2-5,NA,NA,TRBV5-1,TGCGCCAGCAGCACCGCGGGTGCGGCCGGGGAGACCCAGTACTTC,CASSTAGAAGETQYF
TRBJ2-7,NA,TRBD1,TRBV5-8,TGTGCCAGCAGCTTGGGCGGACAGGGTTACGAGCAGTACTTC,CASSLGGQGYEQYF
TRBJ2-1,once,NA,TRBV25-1,TGTGCCAGCAGTCCCGTCTACAATGAGCAGTTCTTC,CASSPVYNEQFF
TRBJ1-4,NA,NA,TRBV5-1,TGCGCCAGCAGCTTAGGACAGACTAATGAAAAACTGTTTTTT,CASSLGQTNEKLFF
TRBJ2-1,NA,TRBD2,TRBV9,TGTGCCAGCAGCGTAGTCGGGGGGACGCCCGATGAGCAGTTCTTC,CASSVVGGTPDEQFF
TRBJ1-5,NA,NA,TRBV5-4,TGTGCCAGGTTCCGGGGCTCCCATCAGCCCCAGCATTTT,CARFRGSHQPQHF
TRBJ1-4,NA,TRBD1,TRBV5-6,TGTGCCAGCAGCTTGAACCAGGGGGTTGGAAAACTGTTTTTT,CASSLNQGVGKLFF
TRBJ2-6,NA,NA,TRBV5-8,TGTGCCAGCAGCTTGAGTGGTACCGGGGCCAACGTCCTGACTTTC,CASSLSGTGANVLTF
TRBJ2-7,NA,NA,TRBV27,TGTGCCAGCTCCCGATCCCGGGGGTACGGGGAGCAGTACTTC,CASSRSRGYGEQYF
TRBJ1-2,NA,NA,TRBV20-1,TGCAGCCTCGGACAGACATATGGCTACACCTTC,CSLGQTYGYTF